This paragraph reports one T cell receptor (beta chain). Which antigen it targets is not known. No base quality values were provided; no much bigger clone lies one nucleotide off. The sample originates from a study of blood T cell repertoires in COVID-19 (TCRdb year 2020). About the investigation overall: Samples from collaborators originated in the United States, Italy and Spain and spanned both the acute and convalescent phases of COVID-19. The prospective study material was composed of cDNA or gDNA derived from T cells, B-cell-depleted T cells, or PBMCs. Where available, HLA class I and class II types were taken from metadata supplied by the sample provider and were not determined by assay-based typing. A de-identified subject ID, COVID-19 status, age in years and sex were almost always included in the sample metadata. Samples were obtained from the ongoing ImmuneRACE study (first 160 participants) and from about 1,300 subjects provided by 6 global collaborators. The repertoires were released in a freely available public database intended as a resource for research on the immune response to SARS-CoV-2. Subjects who had been exposed to COVID-19, were actively infected with it, or had recovered from it provided the deeply sampled blood TCRbeta repertoires that made up the dataset.

One collaborating source in Seattle enrolled patients while the patients were actively infected and followed the patients over time throughout the course of disease. The collaborating institutions used their own protocols to collect whole blood in K2EDTA tubes. For TCRbeta analysis, collaborators shipped samples as frozen whole blood, isolated PBMCs, or DNA extracted from either of those sample types. The immunoSEQ Assay, a bias-controlled multiplex PCR, was used to amplify TCRbeta CDR3 regions from genomic DNA. As for the original processing: The number of nucleated cells in each sample was estimated by amplification of reference gene primers within the assay. To quantify the absolute abundance of each unique TCRbeta CDR3 rearrangement, sequence reads were collapsed and filtered. For each sample, productive Simpson clonality was calculated as the square root of Simpson's diversity index across productive rearrangements. TCRdb provides this immuneACCESS table in a form limited to in-frame rearrangements. Some clones are lacking; in checked studies, under half of them reflect an unresolved V gene, and why the rest are absent is not known. V, J and clone size reflect that table, while D and trimming were determined from the DNA. The table for this sample lists hundreds of thousands of clones; about 87% of them were counted only once. Roughly 6.3% of the sample lies in the top ten.

The CDR3 has 15 amino acids, counting the end cysteine and phenylalanine. Of all the DNA, just the CDR3 is kept, 45 bases in frame from base 1. The germline V gene encodes CDR1 KGHDR and CDR2 SFDVKD. For this chain, trimming is 4 bases at the V end and 4 bases at the J end, and the number of junction bases without a gene match is 3. Study-level results and caveats: Clinical and demographic metadata were provided uncurated, with the amount varying by source and participant.

The V and J segments used are TRBV24-1 and TRBJ2-5; 12 junctional bases match TRBD1. The receptor was derived from a woman aged 45-60 years with COVID-19, enrolled during active disease. The sample was peripheral blood. The DNA sequence is as follows: TGTGCCACCAGTGAGGGGACAGGGGGCGCAGAGACCCAGTACTTC. This is translated as CATSEGTGGAETQYF.